Described below is a single T cell receptor (beta chain) sequence and its context. Its cognate antigen has yet to be identified. No base-level quality is on record; no much larger clone is a single base apart. The CDR3 holds 16 amino acids from the cysteine to the phenylalanine. The DNA shown is the 48-base CDR3, in frame from base 1. According to the germline V gene, CDR1 reads SGHVS and CDR2 reads FQNEAQ. V is cut by 5 bases and J by 1 base, and the space between the germline ends is 17 bases. High-throughput TCR beta sequencing profiled peripheral blood CD8+ and CD4+ T cells from healthy donors, Susac syndrome patients and multiple sclerosis patients. Multiple sclerosis controls were treatment-naive patients with stable or active relapsing-remitting disease fulfilling revised McDonald criteria. Bulk CD8+ and CD4+ T cells were purified by magnetic negative isolation, whereas CD8+ TEMRA cells were enriched by FACS. Blood was collected in EDTA tubes and processed within 24 hours, with PBMCs isolated through density gradient centrifugation. PBMCs destined for TCR sequencing were cryopreserved in liquid nitrogen and later thawed in a 37 °C water bath. Purity of sorted or isolated CD4+, CD8+ and CD8+ TEMRA cells was at least 90%.

This sample stems from a study of CD8 T cells in Susac syndrome (dated by TCRdb to about 2019). Turning to the overall study: Repertoire sequencing was used to test whether CD8+ T cell activation and differentiation in Susac syndrome was antigen driven. The clonality of the CD8+ T cell repertoire was compared across approximately 11 healthy donors, around 14 Susac syndrome patients and around 16 multiple sclerosis patients. Study-level results and caveats: The TCR sequencing and HLA analysis was acknowledged to have included a relatively small number of individuals.

RNA was extracted with the RNeasy kit and about 0.5 to 1 ug was reverse transcribed using random hexamers. The immunoSEQ multiplex PCR assay, which covers 54 Vbeta and 13 Jbeta segments, was used to amplify TCR beta CDR3 regions. PCR amplification bias was corrected by using a synthetic template baseline for primer optimization and computational correction. The source study handled its data this way. Reads were annotated to V, D and J genes per IMGT and analyzed with immunoSEQ Analyzer, keeping only productive sequences. To calculate clonality, Shannon entropy was normalized by log2 of the number of productive unique sequences and then subtracted from one. Public and private clones were assessed among the 100 most prevalent clones of each patient and control. A clone was defined as Susac-specific if it was absent from the healthy and MS cohorts, from some 980 published viral clones and from other ImmuneACCESS disease sequences. TCRdb applied fastp at Q25 and MiXCR to the public reads, then kept only in-frame beta chains. A single entry per CDR3 protein holds the most common genes and DNA from its merged rows. TCRdb assigned the V and J calls; the authors' analysis was not used. The sample table records about 180,000 distinct CDR3 sequences; approximately 95% of these occur just once. The ten largest clones capture less than 0.2% of the sample.

This clonotype was obtained from a human donor with multiple sclerosis. The sequenced material came from CD8+ T cells from PBMCs. The V gene is TRBV7-8 and the J gene is TRBJ1-1, with the D gene not clear enough to name. The CDR3 has the sequence CASSLKSGRPNTEAFF. The sequence in DNA is TGTGCCAGCAGCCTTAAATCGGGCAGACCGAACACTGAAGCTTTCTTT.